A single sample is the source of the 21 T cell receptor beta chains below, sequenced in a study of CD8+ T cells in alopecia areata. Extracted from the samples, RNA was reverse transcribed into cDNA to serve as the sequencing template. Sequencing was performed with immunoSEQ multiplex PCR; in TCRdb, only in-frame clones are kept and a portion is missing. The table lists approximately 82,000 clones, roughly 51% of them singletons. Sequenced: NKG2D-high CD8+ T cells sorted from blood. Receptors originate from a human donor with alopecia areata.

The CDR3 sequence: CASTGTGSTLDYGYTF. The CDR3 region has the DNA TGTGCCAGCACCGGGACAGGGAGCACCCTAGACTATGGCTACACCTTC. The V and J genes are TRBV7-9 and TRBJ1-2; 9 bases map to TRBD1. The ends lost 7 bases at V and 3 bases at J; junction bases unmatched: 12. From germline, CDR1 is SEHNR and CDR2 FQNEAQ (reference sequence). The CDR3 is 16 residues long.

The V call is TRBV5-4, the J call TRBJ1-1, with TRBD1 identical over 9 bases. CDR1 and CDR2 (germline): SGHNT, YYREEE (reference sequence). This CDR3 is built from 13 residues. V lost 4 bases and J lost 8; bases outside the gene matches: 6. CDR3 DNA: TGTGCCAGCAGCCCCGGGACAGGGTGGGAAGCTTTCTTT. Amino acids: CASSPGTGWEAFF.

This clone was seen a handful of times. The rearrangement joins TRBV29-1 to TRBJ1-2; TRBD1 matches at 7 bases. The J segment lost 3 bases and the V segment lost 7 bases, leaving 8 bases of the junction unmatched. Germline V lookup: CDR1 SQVTM, CDR2 ANQGSEA. This CDR3 has 13 residues. DNA for the CDR3: TGCAGCGCCACGGATCAGGGGGACTATGGCTACACCTTC. It translates to CSATDQGDYGYTF. Variable domain in full (rest from reference TRBV29-1 and TRBJ1-2): SAVISQKPSRDICQRGTSLTIQCQVDSQVTMMFWYRQQPGQSLTLIATANQGSEATYESGFVIDKFPISRPNLTFSTLTVSNMSPEDSSIYLCSATDQGDYGYTFGSGTRLTVV.

V is TRBV29-1 and J is TRBJ1-4, with D possibly TRBD1 on 6 matching bases. The germline V gene encodes CDR1 SQVTM and CDR2 ANQGSEA. CDR3 length equals 13 residues. Trimming stripped 1 base from V and 14 bases from J, with 17 bases between. The CDR3 loop is CSVEVRTDQGLFF. CDR3 sequence (DNA): TGCAGCGTTGAAGTTCGAACAGACCAGGGGCTGTTTTTT. The full variable domain, in which reference TRBV29-1 and TRBJ1-4 provide the parts outside the CDR3, is SAVISQKPSRDICQRGTSLTIQCQVDSQVTMMFWYRQQPGQSLTLIATANQGSEATYESGFVIDKFPISRPNLTFSTLTVSNMSPEDSSIYLCSVEVRTDQGLFFGSGTQLSVL.

The chain joins TRBV28 to TRBJ1-5; D is undetermined. The CDR3 has 12 residues. The V gene lost 3 bases and the J gene lost 9 bases, with 9 bases spanning the gap. Germline assignment: CDR1 MDHEN and CDR2 SYDVKM. The CDR3 nucleotides read TGTGCCAGCAGTTTTGAGGTCCGGCCCCAGCATTTT. Protein product: CASSFEVRPQHF.

This clone appeared a single time. The chain recombines TRBV27 with TRBJ2-1; no definite D call. This CDR3 has 11 amino acids. V shed 6 bases and J shed 7 bases, with 7 bases lying between them. The germline gives CDR1 MNHEY, CDR2 SMNVEV (reference sequence). CDR3 region: CASRTENEQFF. Here the CDR3 DNA reads TGTGCCAGCAGAACTGAGAATGAGCAGTTCTTC.

This chain uses TRBV4-1 with TRBJ2-1; D unresolved. The CDR3 consists of 12 residues. Germline-derived CDR1 and CDR2 are MGHRA and YSYEKL. Between the trimmed V and J ends, which lost 0 bases and 9 bases, there was a span of 6 bases. This chain's CDR3 is CASSQELSEQFF. In nucleotides, the CDR3 is TGCGCCAGCAGCCAAGAATTAAGTGAGCAGTTCTTC.

This clone appeared a single time. The chain uses TRBV11-2 and TRBJ2-7; the match to TRBD1 covers 8 bases. Germline CDR1 is SGHAT and CDR2 is FQNNGV. The ends lost 1 base at V and 6 bases at J; junction bases unmatched: 5. This CDR3 comprises 14 residues. The CDR3 DNA reads as TGTGCCAGCAGCTTAGGACAGGGGAGCTTCGAGCAGTACTTC. It codes for CASSLGQGSFEQYF.

This clone was recorded only once. The rearrangement links TRBV5-4 to TRBJ2-2; the D is unclear. Per the germline V gene, CDR1 is SGHNT and CDR2 is YYREEE (reference sequence). This CDR3 contains 13 residues. V was cut by 4 bases and J by 6 bases, with 10 bases left in between. The CDR3 protein is CASSLYLAGELFF. The DNA of the CDR3 is TGTGCCAGCAGCCTGTACCTCGCCGGGGAGCTGTTTTTT.

The chain recombines TRBV29-1 with TRBJ2-5; D gene uncertain. The V end was cut by 3 bases, the J end by 5 bases, with 22 bases between. Germline loops: CDR1 SQVTM, CDR2 ANQGSEA. The CDR3 totals 16 residues. The CDR3 is CSVDPVGYEVMETQYF. The CDR3 DNA sequence: TGCAGCGTTGACCCAGTTGGGTATGAGGTAATGGAGACCCAGTACTTC.

In this sample, this clone turned up a few times. J is TRBJ2-1 and V is TRBV9; D is possibly TRBD2 (6 bases). Trimming removed 4 bases at V and 6 bases at J, with 20 bases between. The CDR3 is 16 residues long. The germline gives CDR1 SGDLS, CDR2 YYNGEE. The CDR3 DNA is TGTGCCAGCAGCCCAACACCCCCCGGGGGTGGCAATGAGCAGTTCTTC. The encoded protein is CASSPTPPGGGNEQFF.

The V and J genes are TRBV4-1 and TRBJ2-5; maybe TRBD2 (6 bases). The V gene's germline CDR1 is MGHRA and CDR2 YSYEKL. The CDR3 covers 15 residues. The germline V and J ends were trimmed by 0 bases and 2 bases, with 10 bases remaining between them. CDR3 sequence reads: CASSQDRGRQETQYF. CDR3 sequence (DNA): TGCGCCAGCAGCCAAGATCGGGGGAGGCAAGAGACCCAGTACTTC.

This chain uses TRBV15 with TRBJ2-1; D is unresolved. Trimming took 6 bases from V and 3 from J, leaving 18 bases between them. The CDR3 covers 16 residues. Germline loops: CDR1 LNHNV, CDR2 YYDKDF (reference sequence). CDR3 in DNA: TGTGCCACCAGGACCTCTAGAACCCTCATCTACAATGAGCAGTTCTTC. Residues: CATRTSRTLIYNEQFF.

The rearrangement joins TRBV2 to TRBJ2-7, with 10 positions matching TRBD2. CDR3 length: 15 amino acids. The germline V gene encodes CDR1 SNHLY and CDR2 FYNNEI. The V and J ends lost 7 bases and 1 base, in that order; junction bases with no gene match: 7. In DNA form, the CDR3 reads TGTGCCAGCATCATCCTAGCGGGAGTGTCCTACGAGCAGTACTTC. Translating gives CASIILAGVSYEQYF.

This sequence joins TRBV27 and TRBJ2-1; D remains unclear. The germline V gene has CDR1 MNHEY and CDR2 SMNVEV (reference sequence). This CDR3 spans 13 amino acids. Trimming cost V 4 bases and J 4 bases, with 8 bases left between them. The DNA for the CDR3 is TGTGCCAGCAGTTCTCCTCCTTACAATGAGCAGTTCTTC. It specifies CASSSPPYNEQFF.

There are a few counts of this clone. The chain carries TRBV4-1 and TRBJ2-1, with 8 bases aligning to TRBD2. V dropped 1 base and J dropped 6; count of bases not matched to a gene: 11. The germline gives CDR1 MGHRA, CDR2 YSYEKL. The CDR3 extends over 17 amino acids. CDR3 in amino acids: CASSQVGSGALFNEQFF. The CDR3 DNA follows: TGCGCCAGCAGCCAAGTCGGTAGCGGGGCCCTTTTCAATGAGCAGTTCTTC.

The J gene is TRBJ2-5, the V gene TRBV28; D unclear. The CDR3 runs 13 residues. Between the trimmed V and J ends, which lost 7 bases and 4 bases, there was a span of 13 bases. Germline V gene sequence: CDR1 MDHEN, CDR2 SYDVKM. The CDR3 is CASTGYVGETQYF. CDR3 nucleotide sequence: TGTGCCAGCACGGGTTACGTGGGAGAGACCCAGTACTTC.

The chain joins TRBV29-1 to TRBJ2-5; 8 bases map to TRBD1. The CDR3 contains 15 residues. Germline V gene lookup returns CDR1 SQVTM and CDR2 ANQGSEA. V dropped 6 bases and J dropped 3; count of bases not matched to a gene: 12. DNA of the CDR3: TGCAGCGTCTCAGACCGGGACAGGCTAGAAGAGACCCAGTACTTC. It is translated as CSVSDRDRLEETQYF.

The sample holds a few counts of this clone. V is TRBV28 and J is TRBJ2-7; D might be TRBD1 (6 bases). The CDR3 runs 11 residues. CDR1 MDHEN and CDR2 SYDVKM come from the germline V gene. V lost 8 bases to trimming and J lost 3 bases, with 8 bases between them. CDR3 DNA: TGTGCCAGCGGACAGATCTACGAGCAGTACTTC. Translating it yields CASGQIYEQYF.

Only a few counts were recorded for this clone. V is TRBV29-1 and J is TRBJ2-7, with TRBD2 identical over 7 bases. This CDR3 region has 12 residues. Per germline, CDR1 SQVTM and CDR2 ANQGSEA. Trimming removed 7 bases from V and 0 bases from J; junction bases left unmatched: 3. Written as DNA, the CDR3 is TGCAGCGCCACTAGCGACTCCTACGAGCAGTACTTC. This translates into CSATSDSYEQYF.

The chain has TRBV7-9 and TRBJ1-1; D not certain. The V gene's germline CDR1 is SEHNR and CDR2 FQNEAQ (reference sequence). This CDR3 comprises 15 residues. With 1 base removed from V and 0 bases from J, the gap between germline ends came to 9 bases. The CDR3 bases are TGTGCCAGCAGCTTAGTAGCAGGCATGAACACTGAAGCTTTCTTT. It codes for CASSLVAGMNTEAFF.